The clone carrying this T cell receptor (beta chain) was counted ten times or more. The antigen is undetermined. V was pared by 4 bases and J by 2 bases, with 9 bases of the junction left unmatched. Germline assignment: CDR1 MNHEY and CDR2 SMNVEV (reference sequence). The CDR3 totals 16 residues. The data belong to a study of CD8 T cells in ankylosing spondylitis. Regarding the study as a whole: Roughly eight highly homologous variants made up a TCR beta motif that seemed to typify ankylosing spondylitis blood. A number of the motif variants had already been described in reactive arthritis synovial fluid and blood.

TCRdb passed the 5' RACE reads through MiXCR, listing each CDR3 protein once. The repertoire has 750,000 to 850,000 distinct CDR3 sequences, approximately 12% of them found once; the top ten carry 0.51%. The specimen sequenced was blood, either unsorted or a sorted T cell fraction (not recorded which). The source of this sequence is a male donor with ankylosing spondylitis. V gene TRBV27 combines with J gene TRBJ2-3; 7 positions agree with TRBD1. The CDR3 is CASSSQSGQLTDTQYF. The DNA for the CDR3 is TGTGCCAGCAGTTCTCAATCGGGACAGCTCACAGATACGCAGTATTTT.